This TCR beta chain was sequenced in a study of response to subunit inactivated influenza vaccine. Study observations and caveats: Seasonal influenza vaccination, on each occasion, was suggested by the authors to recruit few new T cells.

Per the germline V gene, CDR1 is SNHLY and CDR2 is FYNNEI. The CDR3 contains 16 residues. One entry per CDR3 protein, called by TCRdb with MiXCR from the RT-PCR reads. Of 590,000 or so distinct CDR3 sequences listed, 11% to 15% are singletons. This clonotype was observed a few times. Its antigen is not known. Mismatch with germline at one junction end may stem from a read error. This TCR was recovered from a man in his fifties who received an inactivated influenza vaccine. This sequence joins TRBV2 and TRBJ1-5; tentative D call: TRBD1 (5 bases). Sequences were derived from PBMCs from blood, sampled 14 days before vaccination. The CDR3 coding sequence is TGTGCCAGCAGGGAAGAGCTGGGACGGACGATTCAGCCCCAGCATTTT. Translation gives CASREELGRTIQPQHF. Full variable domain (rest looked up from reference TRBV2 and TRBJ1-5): EPEVTQTPSHQVTQMGQEVILRCVPISNHLYFYWYRQILGQKVEFLVSFYNNEISEKSEIFDDQFSVERPDGSNFTLKIRSTKLEDSAMYFCASREELGRTIQPQHFGDGTRLSIL.